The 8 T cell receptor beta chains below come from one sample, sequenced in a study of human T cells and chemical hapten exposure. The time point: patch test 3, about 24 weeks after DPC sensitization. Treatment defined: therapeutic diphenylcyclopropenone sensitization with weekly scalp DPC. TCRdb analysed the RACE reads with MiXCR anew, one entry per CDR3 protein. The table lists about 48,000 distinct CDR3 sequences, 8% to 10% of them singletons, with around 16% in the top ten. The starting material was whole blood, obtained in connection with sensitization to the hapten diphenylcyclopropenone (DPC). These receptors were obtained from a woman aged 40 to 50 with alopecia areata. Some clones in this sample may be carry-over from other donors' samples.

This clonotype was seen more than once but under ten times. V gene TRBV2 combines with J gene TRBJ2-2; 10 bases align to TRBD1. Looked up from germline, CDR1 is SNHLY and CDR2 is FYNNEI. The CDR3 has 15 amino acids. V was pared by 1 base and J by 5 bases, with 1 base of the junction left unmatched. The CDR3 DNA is TGTGCCAGCAGTGAAGGGACAGGGGGAACCGGGGAGCTGTTTTTT. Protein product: CASSEGTGGTGELFF.

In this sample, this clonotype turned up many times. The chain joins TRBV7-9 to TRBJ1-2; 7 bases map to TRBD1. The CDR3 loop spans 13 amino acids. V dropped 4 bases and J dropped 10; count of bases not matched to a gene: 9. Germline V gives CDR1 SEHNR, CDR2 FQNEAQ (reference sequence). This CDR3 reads CASSSSGTENYTF. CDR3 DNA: TGTGCCAGCAGCTCCTCCGGGACAGAAAACTACACCTTC.

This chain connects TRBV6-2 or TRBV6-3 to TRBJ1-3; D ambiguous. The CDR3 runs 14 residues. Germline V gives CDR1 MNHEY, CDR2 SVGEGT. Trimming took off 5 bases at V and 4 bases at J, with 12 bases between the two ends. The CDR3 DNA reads TGTGCCAGCAGTCTACCGGACGGAGGAAACACCATATATTTT. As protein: CASSLPDGGNTIYF.

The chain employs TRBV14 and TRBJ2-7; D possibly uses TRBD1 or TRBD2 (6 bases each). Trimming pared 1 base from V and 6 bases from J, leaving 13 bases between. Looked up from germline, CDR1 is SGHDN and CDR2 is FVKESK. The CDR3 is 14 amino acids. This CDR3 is CASSQVPGASEQYF. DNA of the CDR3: TGTGCCAGCAGCCAAGTTCCGGGGGCAAGCGAGCAGTACTTC. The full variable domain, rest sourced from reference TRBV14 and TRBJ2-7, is EAGVTQFPSHSVIEKGQTVTLRCDPISGHDNLYWYRRVMGKEIKFLLHFVKESKQDESGMPNNRFLAERTGGTYSTLKVQPAELEDSGVYFCASSQVPGASEQYFGPGTRLTVT.

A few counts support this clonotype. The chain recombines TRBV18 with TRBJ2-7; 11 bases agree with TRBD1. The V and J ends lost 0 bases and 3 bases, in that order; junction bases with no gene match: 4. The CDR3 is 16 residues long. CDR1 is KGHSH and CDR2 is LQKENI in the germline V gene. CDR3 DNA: TGTGCCAGCTCACCACCGAAAGGGACAGGGGGCTACGAGCAGTACTTC. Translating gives CASSPPKGTGGYEQYF.

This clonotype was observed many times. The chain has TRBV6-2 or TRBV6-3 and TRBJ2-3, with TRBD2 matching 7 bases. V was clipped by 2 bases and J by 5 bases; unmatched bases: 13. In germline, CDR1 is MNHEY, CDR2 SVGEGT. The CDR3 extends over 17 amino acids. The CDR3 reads CASSYDAAGDHIDTQYF. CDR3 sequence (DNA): TGTGCCAGCAGTTACGACGCGGCGGGGGATCATATAGATACGCAGTATTTT.

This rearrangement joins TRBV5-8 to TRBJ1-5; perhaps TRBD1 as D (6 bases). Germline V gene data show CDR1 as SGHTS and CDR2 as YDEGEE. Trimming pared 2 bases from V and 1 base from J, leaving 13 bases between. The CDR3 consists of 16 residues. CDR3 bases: TGTGCCAGCAGCTTTGGGGGGCGCAGAAGCAATCAGCCCCAGCATTTT. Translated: CASSFGGRRSNQPQHF.

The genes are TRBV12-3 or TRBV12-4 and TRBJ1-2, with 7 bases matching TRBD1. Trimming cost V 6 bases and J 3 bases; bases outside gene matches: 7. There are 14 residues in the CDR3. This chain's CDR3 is CASSRGTADYGYTF. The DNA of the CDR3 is TGTGCCAGCAGCCGCGGGACAGCTGACTATGGCTACACCTTC.